This TCR beta chain was sequenced in a study of patients and donors after allogeneic stem cell transplantation (dated by TCRdb to the early 2020s). Regarding this clonotype: It has no known antigen specificity. Per-nucleotide qualities are absent, and no much larger clonotype sits a single base away.

Library preparation used RT-PCR. The sample was run on a NextSeq 550. TCRdb took the public reads, trimmed them with fastp at Q25, ran MiXCR for clone calling and kept in-frame beta chains. Rows with a matching CDR3 protein are joined into one entry that keeps the most common DNA and genes. The sample has roughly 960,000 distinct CDR3 sequences on record, about a sixth of them singletons. The ten largest clonotypes hold roughly 6% of the sample. The sequence was collected from a human donor who was either an allogeneic HSCT recipient or a stem cell or donor lymphocyte infusion donor (not recorded which). It is not recorded whose cells these are; they may come from a transplant donor. What was sequenced was blood, either unsorted or a sorted T cell fraction (not recorded which).

At the DNA level, the sequence is TGTGCCACCAGTGATCCTGGACAGGGCATAGGCACCGGGGAGCTGTTTTTT. Its amino acids are CATSDPGQGIGTGELFF. The sequence is built from TRBV24-1 and TRBJ2-2; 8 bases in the middle match TRBD1. The germline V gene sets CDR1 to KGHDR and CDR2 to SFDVKD. The CDR3, from cysteine to phenylalanine, totals 17 residues. Only CDR3 DNA remains: 51 bases, in frame from the first base. Ends trimmed: V by 3 bases, J by 4 bases; bases unmatched to a gene: 9.